The 14 T cell receptor beta chains listed next were all sequenced from one sample in a study of blood T cell repertoires in COVID-19. TCRdb's table, derived via immunoSEQ multiplex PCR, lists solely in-frame clones and lacks some. The data contain 200,000 or so clones, 80% to 90% of them singletons. Specimen: peripheral blood. These receptors were obtained from a human donor with active or convalescent COVID-19. The donor label of this sample is uncertain.

Only a few counts were recorded for this clone. This sequence joins TRBV5-1 and TRBJ2-1, with 10 bases matching TRBD1. CDR3 length: 15 residues. Germline V CDR1 and CDR2: SGHRS, YFSETQ. After removal of 7 bases from V and 4 bases from J, the junction contained 8 bases not matched to a gene. The CDR3 sequence: CASAPGQGTYNEQFF. CDR3 sequence (DNA): TGCGCCAGCGCCCCGGGACAGGGGACATACAATGAGCAGTTCTTC.

The gene calls are TRBV7-2 and TRBJ2-7, with D tentatively TRBD1 (5 bases). The germline V and J ends were trimmed by 4 bases and 7 bases, with 20 bases remaining between them. Per germline, CDR1 SGHTA and CDR2 FQGNSA. The CDR3 has 15 amino acids. CDR3 DNA sequence: TGTGCCAGCAGCTCGAGAGGTATGGGGCTGGGGGAGCAGTACTTC. This sequence encodes CASSSRGMGLGEQYF.

This rearrangement joins TRBV5-1 to TRBJ2-4; D is unresolved. There are 13 residues in the CDR3. V shed 2 bases and J shed 2 bases, with 5 bases lying between them. Germline V gene data show CDR1 as SGHRS and CDR2 as YFSETQ. The CDR3 DNA is TGCGCCAGCAGCTTAACACCCAAAAACATTCAGTACTTC. Residues: CASSLTPKNIQYF. Combining the CDR3 with reference TRBV5-1 and TRBJ2-4 gives the whole variable domain KAGVTQTPRYLIKTRGQQVTLSCSPISGHRSVSWYQQTPGQGLQFLFEYFSETQRNKGNFPGRFSGRQFSNSRSEMNVSTLELGDSALYLCASSLTPKNIQYFGAGTRLSVL.

V and J are TRBV19 and TRBJ2-1; 8 bases line up with TRBD2. This CDR3 region has 19 residues. Germline V gives CDR1 LNHDA, CDR2 SQIVND (reference sequence). V gave up 3 bases and J gave up 0 bases; unmatched junction bases: 13. CDR3 sequence: CASSIGMAGGPLSYNEQFF. CDR3 bases: TGTGCCAGTAGTATTGGGATGGCGGGAGGTCCGCTCTCCTACAATGAGCAGTTCTTC.

The chain has TRBV7-2 and TRBJ1-1; D uncertain. V shed 3 bases and J shed 5 bases, with 13 bases lying between them. CDR3 size: 14 residues. Germline V lookup: CDR1 SGHTA, CDR2 FQGNSA. CDR3 sequence (DNA): TGTGCCAGCAGCTTCCGGTCCCGGGAGACTGAAGCTTTCTTT. It specifies CASSFRSRETEAFF.

CDR3 loop: CASSPHWAAFF. The CDR3 bases are TGTGCCAGCAGTCCCCACTGGGCGGCTTTCTTT. The V call is TRBV28, the J call TRBJ1-1; unclear D gene. CDR1 and CDR2 from the germline V gene are MDHEN and SYDVKM. Trimming left V 5 bases short and J 11 bases short, with 12 bases between. CDR3 size: 11 residues. The complete variable domain, with remaining parts taken from reference TRBV28 and TRBJ1-1, reads DVKVTQSSRYLVKRTGEKVFLECVQDMDHENMFWYRQDPGLGLRLIYFSYDVKMKEKGDIPEGYSVSREKKERFSLILESASTNQTSMYLCASSPHWAAFFGQGTRLTVV.

This clone turned up a few times. This sequence joins TRBV7-6 and TRBJ2-5, with TRBD1 matching over 9 bases. Trimming cost V 5 bases and J 5 bases; bases outside gene matches: 18. The CDR3 runs 18 residues. Germline CDR1 and CDR2: SGHVS and FNYEAQ. CDR3 nucleotides: TGTGCCAGCAGCCGAACTTACGAAGCTACAGGGGGCCGCGAGACCCAGTACTTC. This sequence encodes CASSRTYEATGGRETQYF. Variable domain in full (rest from reference TRBV7-6 and TRBJ2-5): GAGVSQSPRYKVTKRGQDVALRCDPISGHVSLYWYRQALGQGPEFLTYFNYEAQQDKSGLPNDRFSAERPEGSISTLTIQRTEQRDSAMYRCASSRTYEATGGRETQYFGPGTRLLVL.

This chain connects TRBV4-1 to TRBJ1-2, with no clear D. Trimming cost V 4 bases and J 8 bases, with 20 bases left between them. CDR1 is MGHRA and CDR2 is YSYEKL in the germline V gene. The CDR3 consists of 15 residues. The CDR3 DNA is TGCGCCAGCAGCCCCCGGGGAGGTTCACCGTTCGGCTACACCTTC. The encoded protein is CASSPRGGSPFGYTF.

The CDR3 DNA sequence: TGTGCCAGCAGCGACAGGGGCCCGGGGGGCTACACCTTC. Its translation is CASSDRGPGGYTF. This sequence joins TRBV7-2 and TRBJ1-2; 8 nucleotides align to TRBD1. CDR3 size: 13 residues. V dropped 5 bases and J dropped 8; count of bases not matched to a gene: 7. Germline V lookup: CDR1 SGHTA, CDR2 FQGNSA.

The chain employs TRBV19 and TRBJ2-2; 8 bases map to TRBD2. The CDR3 sequence is 15 residues long. J was trimmed by 3 bases and V by 3 bases; bases with no gene match: 3. Germline values: CDR1 LNHDA, CDR2 SQIVND (reference sequence). CDR3 sequence reads: CASSISAGDTGELFF. As DNA, the CDR3 is TGTGCCAGTAGTATTTCAGCGGGGGACACCGGGGAGCTGTTTTTT.

The chain couples TRBV6-5 to TRBJ2-1; D is possibly TRBD2 (6 bases). Germline loops: CDR1 MNHEY, CDR2 SVGAGI. Trimming pared 7 bases from V and 6 bases from J, leaving 10 bases between. The CDR3 spans 12 residues. CDR3 in DNA: TGTGCCAGCAAAACGGGGGTCAATGAGCAGTTCTTC. Protein: CASKTGVNEQFF.

The gene calls are TRBV6-4 and TRBJ1-2; 9 nucleotides agree with TRBD1. Germline CDR1 and CDR2: MRHNA and SNTAGT. The CDR3 consists of 15 residues. The ends lost 6 bases at V and 4 bases at J; junction bases unmatched: 9. In DNA, the CDR3 is TGTGCCAGCAGAACCCGGGACAGGGTGGCCTATGGCTACACCTTC. Translation gives CASRTRDRVAYGYTF.

The J gene is TRBJ2-7, the V gene TRBV18; TRBD2 aligns across 8 bases. The trim removed 3 bases at V and 7 bases at J, leaving 11 bases unmatched. The germline CDR1 and CDR2 sequences are KGHSH and LQKENI. CDR3 length: 15 residues. The CDR3 here is CASSPPGLGHWEQYF. The CDR3 DNA sequence: TGTGCCAGCTCACCTCCGGGACTAGGGCACTGGGAGCAGTACTTC.

There are a few counts of this clone. The rearrangement uses TRBV20-1 and TRBJ1-1; D is perhaps TRBD1 (5 bases). This CDR3 has 11 residues. V dropped 5 bases and J dropped 5 bases, with 9 bases sitting between them. Germline lookup yields CDR1 DFQATT and CDR2 SNEGSKA (reference sequence). This chain's CDR3 is CSAWGGTEAFF. The CDR3 bases are TGCAGTGCTTGGGGCGGAACTGAAGCTTTCTTT.